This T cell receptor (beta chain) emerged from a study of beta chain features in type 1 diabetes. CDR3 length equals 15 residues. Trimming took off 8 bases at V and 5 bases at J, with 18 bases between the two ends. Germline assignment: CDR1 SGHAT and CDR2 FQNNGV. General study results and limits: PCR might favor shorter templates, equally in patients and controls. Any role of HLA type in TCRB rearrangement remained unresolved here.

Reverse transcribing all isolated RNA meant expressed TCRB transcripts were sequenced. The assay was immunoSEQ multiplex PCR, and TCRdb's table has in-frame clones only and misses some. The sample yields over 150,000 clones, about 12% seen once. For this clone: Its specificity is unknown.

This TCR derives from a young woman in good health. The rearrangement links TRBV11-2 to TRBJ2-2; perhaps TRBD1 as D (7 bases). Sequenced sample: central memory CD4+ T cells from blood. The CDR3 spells CASSRGTHGTGELFF. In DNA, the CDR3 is TGTGCCAGCTCCAGGGGGACTCACGGGACCGGGGAGCTGTTTTTT.